This entry lists 26 T cell receptor beta chains sequenced from one sample in a study of blood T cell repertoires in COVID-19. The protocol was immunoSEQ multiplex PCR, while the TCRdb copy is restricted to in-frame clones and leaves out a portion. The profile covers under 140,000 clones, with just over 75% appearing a single time and about 3.8% taken by the ten largest. The sequenced sample was peripheral blood. The origin of the receptors is a woman over 75 with acute or convalescent COVID-19.

The chain is built from TRBV10-1 and TRBJ1-5; 8 positions agree with TRBD1. The CDR3 runs to 15 residues. Germline V lookup: CDR1 WNHNN, CDR2 SYGVQD (reference sequence). The V segment lost 4 bases and the J segment 4 bases; nucleotides outside the gene matches: 6. The DNA of the CDR3 is TGCGCCAGCAGTGCAGGGACAGGTGATAATCAGCCCCAGCATTTT. Translation: CASSAGTGDNQPQHF.

The V gene is TRBV6-5, the J gene TRBJ2-2, with D possibly matching TRBD1 (6 bases). The CDR3 loop spans 15 amino acids. Trimming pared 6 bases from V and 6 bases from J, leaving 17 bases between. Looked up from germline, CDR1 is MNHEY and CDR2 is SVGAGI. CDR3 nucleotide sequence: TGTGCCAGCAGAATATCCCTACAGGGTGCCGGGGAGCTGTTTTTT. As protein: CASRISLQGAGELFF.

For this clone: This CDR3 is also generated by other DNA sequences in the sample. The gene calls are TRBV19 and TRBJ1-1; a weak D match, TRBD1 (5 bases). The CDR3 covers 13 residues. Trimming left V 4 bases short and J 2 bases short, with 8 bases between. Germline CDR1 LNHDA, CDR2 SQIVND (reference sequence). CDR3 nucleotide sequence: TGTGCCAGTAGTACACAGGTTAACACTGAAGCTTTCTTT. It encodes CASSTQVNTEAFF.

This rearrangement joins TRBV5-8 to TRBJ1-4; 7 positions match TRBD1. CDR3 length equals 15 residues. J lost 6 bases, V lost 2 bases, and 7 bases had no gene match. Germline lookup yields CDR1 SGHTS and CDR2 YDEGEE. As DNA, the CDR3 is TGTGCCAGCAGCTTACCGGGACAGACGGATGAAAAACTGTTTTTT. As protein: CASSLPGQTDEKLFF. The full variable domain, in which reference TRBV5-8 and TRBJ1-4 provide the parts outside the CDR3, is EAGVTQSPTHLIKTRGQQATLRCSPISGHTSVYWYQQALGLGLQFLLWYDEGEERNRGNFPPRFSGRQFPNYSSELNVNALELEDSALYLCASSLPGQTDEKLFFGSGTQLSVL.

This clone was picked up one time. The rearrangement joins TRBV6-5 to TRBJ2-7; tentative D call: TRBD2 (6 bases). Trimming stripped 7 bases from V and 0 bases from J, with 13 bases between. Germline V gene sequence: CDR1 MNHEY, CDR2 SVGAGI. The length of the CDR3 is 14 residues. The CDR3: CASKIPGSSYEQYF. The CDR3 DNA reads TGTGCCAGCAAAATTCCCGGGAGCTCCTACGAGCAGTACTTC.

The sample holds a few counts of this clone. The gene calls are TRBV28 and TRBJ2-5; possibly TRBD2 for D (5 bases). CDR3 size: 14 residues. Germline loops: CDR1 MDHEN, CDR2 SYDVKM. V was cut by 5 bases and J by 5 bases, with 15 bases left in between. CDR3 in amino acids: CASSPTSLRETQYF. The CDR3 bases are TGTGCCAGCAGTCCCACTAGTCTCCGGGAGACCCAGTACTTC.

The genes are TRBV4-1 and TRBJ2-1; weak D call: TRBD1 (5 bases). Germline assignment: CDR1 MGHRA and CDR2 YSYEKL. This CDR3 comprises 17 residues. V lost 0 bases to trimming and J lost 3 bases, with 15 bases between them. CDR3 region: CASSQDHLGPLYNEQFF. In DNA form, the CDR3 reads TGCGCCAGCAGCCAAGATCACTTGGGGCCCCTCTACAATGAGCAGTTCTTC.

In nucleotides, the CDR3 is TGTGCCAGCAGCTTTAGCGGGGGATTGGACACCGGGGAGCTGTTTTTT. Encoded protein: CASSFSGGLDTGELFF. The gene calls are TRBV7-9 and TRBJ2-2, with 9 nucleotides matching TRBD2. Germline V gene sequence: CDR1 SEHNR, CDR2 FQNEAQ (reference sequence). V lost 3 bases, J lost 3 bases, and 5 bases stayed unmatched. The CDR3 is 16 residues long.

The chain has TRBV18 and TRBJ1-3, with 12 bases matching TRBD1. In germline, CDR1 is KGHSH, CDR2 LQKENI. The CDR3 runs 18 residues. The V segment lost 6 bases and the J segment 0 bases; nucleotides outside the gene matches: 9. The CDR3 loop reads CASSAIPGQGASGNTIYF. As DNA, the CDR3 is TGTGCCAGCTCTGCTATTCCGGGACAGGGGGCCTCTGGAAACACCATATATTTT.

To note about this clone: Germline and junction disagree at one end, which may indicate a read error. This sequence joins TRBV12-3 or TRBV12-4 and TRBJ1-1; D perhaps matches TRBD1 (6 bases). The CDR3 sequence is 13 residues long. The CDR3 sequence is CASSLAGDTEAFF. DNA for the CDR3: TGTGCCAGCAGTCTAGCAGGGGACACTGAAGCTTTCTTT.

The gene calls are TRBV29-1 and TRBJ2-5; no definite D call. This CDR3 contains 11 residues. The V gene's germline CDR1 is SQVTM and CDR2 ANQGSEA. Trimming removed 4 bases at V and 5 bases at J, with 8 bases between. The CDR3 DNA reads as TGCAGCGTTGTTCAACGGGAGACCCAGTACTTC. Its translation: CSVVQRETQYF.

This chain joins TRBV5-1 and TRBJ2-7; 7 bases are shared with TRBD1. The CDR3 sequence is 15 residues long. Germline V CDR1 and CDR2: SGHRS, YFSETQ. With V trimmed by 3 bases and J by 3 bases, 9 bases remained unmatched. The CDR3 DNA is TGCGCCAGCAGCTCCGCCGGGACAGACTTCTACGAGCAGTACTTC. As protein: CASSSAGTDFYEQYF.

This chain connects TRBV5-4 to TRBJ2-3; tentative D call: TRBD2 (6 bases). CDR1 and CDR2 from the germline V gene are SGHNT and YYREEE (reference sequence). Trimming removed 2 bases at V and 7 bases at J, with 20 bases between. The CDR3 has 16 residues. CDR3 loop: CASSFDGPGGLNTQYF. The CDR3 DNA reads TGTGCCAGCAGCTTTGACGGGCCTGGGGGGTTGAATACGCAGTATTTT.

This clone was detected once. The chain is built from TRBV4-2 and TRBJ2-7; possibly TRBD2 for D (7 bases). Trimming left V 0 bases short and J 1 base short, with 13 bases between. The CDR3 is 16 residues long. Germline CDR1 and CDR2: LGHNA and YNFKEQ. In DNA, the CDR3 is TGTGCCAGCAGCCAAGATGGGGGGGCCAAATCCTACGAGCAGTACTTC. As protein: CASSQDGGAKSYEQYF.

DNA for the CDR3: TGTGCCAGCAGCCGTACTCTACAGGGGGCGCGTGAAAAACTGTTTTTT. Translated, it gives CASSRTLQGAREKLFF. The chain employs TRBV11-2 and TRBJ1-4; 9 nucleotides line up with TRBD1. The CDR3 is made up of 16 amino acids. V lost 5 bases and J lost 7; bases outside the gene matches: 11. Germline assignment: CDR1 SGHAT and CDR2 FQNNGV.

The rearrangement joins TRBV2 to TRBJ2-1; 7 bases are shared with TRBD1. The trim removed 4 bases at V and 8 bases at J, leaving 8 bases unmatched. This CDR3 comprises 14 residues. Looked up from germline, CDR1 is SNHLY and CDR2 is FYNNEI. The CDR3 nucleotides are TGTGCCAGCAGTGTTCGGCGCCAGGGGGATGAGCAGTTCTTC. It encodes CASSVRRQGDEQFF.

This chain uses TRBV2 with TRBJ2-3; 12 bases are a match to TRBD2. The ends lost 3 bases at V and 6 bases at J; junction bases unmatched: 4. The CDR3 runs to 15 residues. The germline V gene has CDR1 SNHLY and CDR2 FYNNEI. The CDR3 DNA sequence: TGTGCCAGCAGTGATAGGACTAGCGGGACGGATACGCAGTATTTT. This translates into CASSDRTSGTDTQYF. The variable domain in full, with the rest retrieved from reference TRBV2 and TRBJ2-3, is EPEVTQTPSHQVTQMGQEVILRCVPISNHLYFYWYRQILGQKVEFLVSFYNNEISEKSEIFDDQFSVERPDGSNFTLKIRSTKLEDSAMYFCASSDRTSGTDTQYFGPGTRLTVL.

The chain is built from TRBV6-4 and TRBJ1-3, with no clear D. The CDR3 is 15 amino acids. CDR1 is MRHNA, CDR2 SNTAGT, per germline. Trimming took 10 bases from V and 1 from J, leaving 17 bases between them. This CDR3 reads CAITIPTSSGNTIYF. The CDR3 bases are TGTGCCATCACTATCCCCACTTCGTCTGGAAACACCATATATTTT.

In nucleotides, the CDR3 is TGTGCCAGCAGTTTAGCGGGAGTTCATGAGCAGTTCTTC. Translated, it gives CASSLAGVHEQFF. The chain joins TRBV12-3 or TRBV12-4 to TRBJ2-1; the D gene is possibly TRBD2 (5 bases). This CDR3 region has 13 residues. V was pared by 0 bases and J by 8 bases, with 8 bases between.

For the CDR3, the DNA is TGCGCCAGCAGCAGGGCGGGCCAAAAGGGAGATACGCAGTATTTT. Translation gives CASSRAGQKGDTQYF. This rearrangement joins TRBV5-1 to TRBJ2-3, with D possibly TRBD2 on 5 matching bases. Germline lookup yields CDR1 SGHRS and CDR2 YFSETQ. CDR3 length equals 15 residues. V lost 4 bases and J 5 bases, leaving 17 bases between the germline ends.

The sample holds many counts of this clone. The chain couples TRBV10-2 to TRBJ2-1; D gene uncertain. CDR1 and CDR2 (germline): WSHSY, SAAADI. V dropped 6 bases and J dropped 4 bases, with 13 bases sitting between them. The CDR3 loop spans 14 amino acids. The CDR3 protein is CASSPGERYNEQFF. In DNA, the CDR3 is TGCGCCAGCAGCCCCGGAGAGCGATACAATGAGCAGTTCTTC.

In its sample, this clone was seen once. The J gene is TRBJ2-7, the V gene TRBV3-1 (or the pseudogene TRBV3-2), with 9 bases aligning to TRBD1. Germline V lookup: CDR1 LGHDT, CDR2 YNNKEL (reference sequence). The CDR3 sequence is 15 residues long. V shed 1 base, J shed 6 bases, and the junction held 7 bases outside the gene matches. This CDR3 is CASSQGNLQGAEQYF. Here the CDR3 DNA reads TGTGCCAGCAGCCAAGGTAATTTACAGGGGGCCGAGCAGTACTTC.

The chain has TRBV2 and TRBJ1-5; 7 nucleotides line up with TRBD1. Germline-derived CDR1 and CDR2 are SNHLY and FYNNEI. V was pared by 6 bases and J by 6 bases, with 5 bases of the junction left unmatched. CDR3 length: 13 residues. CDR3 DNA sequence: TGTGCCAGCAGCCGACAGGGTGGTCAGCCCCAGCATTTT. This sequence encodes CASSRQGGQPQHF.

The V gene is TRBV7-2, the J gene TRBJ1-1; a weak D match, TRBD1 (5 bases). In germline, CDR1 is SGHTA, CDR2 FQGNSA. V lost 6 bases and J 1 base, leaving 9 bases between the germline ends. The CDR3 extends over 13 amino acids. The CDR3 DNA is TGTGCCAGCAGGACCGGGGGGAACACTGAAGCTTTCTTT. Amino acids: CASRTGGNTEAFF.

This clone occurred once. The gene calls are TRBV6-2 or TRBV6-3 and TRBJ2-2; D gene ambiguous. Germline CDR1 MNHEY, CDR2 SVGEGT. The CDR3 is 16 amino acids. V shed 0 bases and J shed 0 bases, with 8 bases lying between them. The CDR3 reads CASSYSTGANTGELFF. DNA of the CDR3: TGTGCCAGCAGTTACTCGACTGGCGCGAACACCGGGGAGCTGTTTTTT.

V usage is TRBV10-3 and J usage is TRBJ2-7; the D gene is possibly TRBD2 (5 bases). CDR1 is ENHRY and CDR2 is SYGVKD in the germline V gene. V was pared by 4 bases and J by 2 bases, with 12 bases between. CDR3 length equals 14 residues. This CDR3 reads CAISVQRAPYEQYF. CDR3 DNA sequence: TGTGCCATCAGTGTTCAGAGGGCTCCCTACGAGCAGTACTTC.